Each of the 21 T cell receptor beta chains below was sequenced from the same sample in a study of blood T cells in healthy people across ages. The second PCR ran about 6 to 12 cycles with a sample-barcoded 5' primer and J-beta primers. TCRdb re-called the 5' RACE reads through MiXCR, storing one row per CDR3 protein. The sample consists of some 800,000 distinct CDR3 sequences, approximately 25% of them appearing once. Another study also made use of these data, one on T cells of mothers and their children.

What was sequenced was blood. Receptors originate from a boy younger than 18 in good health.

The chain has TRBV20-1 and TRBJ2-1; D assignment may be TRBD1 or TRBD2 (5 bases each). This CDR3 comprises 13 residues. V was pared by 6 bases and J by 3 bases, with 12 bases between. Looked up from germline, CDR1 is DFQATT and CDR2 is SNEGSKA (reference sequence). The CDR3 is CSAHRGDYNEQFF. The CDR3 DNA reads as TGCAGTGCCCATCGAGGGGACTACAATGAGCAGTTCTTC.

A remark on this clonotype: A junction end diverges from the germline sequence, so it may reflect a read error. The chain links TRBV7-9 to TRBJ2-7; 14 nucleotides align to TRBD2. This CDR3 contains 15 residues. Germline CDR1 SEHNR, CDR2 FQNEAQ (reference sequence). The DNA of the CDR3 is TGTGCCGGCAGCCCCGGGACTAGCGGGAGACACGAGCAGTACTTC. Translating it yields CAGSPGTSGRHEQYF. Together with reference TRBV7-9 and TRBJ2-7, the CDR3 gives the full variable domain: DTGVSQNPRHKITKRGQNVTFRCDPISEHNRLYWYRQTLGQGPEFLTYFQNEAQLEKSRLLSDRFSAERPKGSFSTLEIQRTEQGDSAMYLCAGSPGTSGRHEQYFGPGTRLTVT.

This clonotype was counted a few times. The V call is TRBV28, the J call TRBJ1-5, with D hard to call. The V gene lost 5 bases and the J gene lost 7 bases, with 21 bases spanning the gap. Germline CDR1 is MDHEN and CDR2 is SYDVKM. The CDR3 runs to 16 residues. CDR3 bases: TGTGCCAGCAGTCCCCGGCAAGCGTCACGTAGGCAGCCCCAGCATTTT. Translation: CASSPRQASRRQPQHF.

The chain couples TRBV7-3 to TRBJ2-6; D remains unclear. Trimming removed 3 bases at V and 4 bases at J, with 10 bases between. The CDR3 runs 15 residues. The V gene's germline CDR1 is SGHTA and CDR2 FQGTGA. CDR3 in DNA: TGTGCCAGCAGCTTGTTACCCTCCGGGGCCAACGTCCTGACTTTC. It specifies CASSLLPSGANVLTF.

This clonotype came up a few times. This chain links TRBV27 with TRBJ2-3, with 10 bases that match TRBD1. The CDR3 is made up of 16 amino acids. The ends lost 6 bases at V and 4 bases at J; junction bases unmatched: 10. Germline V CDR1 and CDR2: MNHEY, SMNVEV (reference sequence). CDR3 nucleotide sequence: TGTGCCAGCAGACGCCATGGACAGGGGGGCGCAGATACGCAGTATTTT. Amino acid sequence: CASRRHGQGGADTQYF.

Concerning this clonotype: A junction boundary mismatches the germline segment, possibly from a read error. This chain joins TRBV19 and TRBJ2-1; D call uncertain. CDR1 LNHDA and CDR2 SQIVND come from the germline V gene (reference sequence). The length of the CDR3 is 13 residues. This CDR3 is CASGIQLYNEQFF. The CDR3 DNA reads as TGTGCCAGTGGTATTCAACTTTACAATGAGCAGTTCTTC.

V is TRBV4-3 and J is TRBJ2-7, with 11 bases that match TRBD1. The CDR3 extends over 15 amino acids. The trim removed 0 bases at V and 3 bases at J, leaving 1 base unmatched. Germline CDR1 is LGHNA and CDR2 is YSLEER. The CDR3 reads CASSQEGTGGYEQYF. CDR3 nucleotides: TGCGCCAGCAGCCAAGAGGGGACAGGGGGCTACGAGCAGTACTTC.

This clonotype was counted only a few times. This rearrangement joins TRBV6-6 to TRBJ2-5; no clear D. The end of the DNA fits TRBJ2-7 better, so the J call may be wrong. The germline V gene has CDR1 MNHNY and CDR2 SVGAGI (reference sequence). The CDR3 length is 14 residues. Written as DNA, the CDR3 is TGTGCCAGCAGTTACTCTAGGATAGCCGACGAGCAGTACTTC. Protein: CASSYSRIADEQYF.

A few counts support this clonotype. V gene TRBV10-3 combines with J gene TRBJ2-5; the match to TRBD2 covers 15 bases. Germline assignment: CDR1 ENHRY and CDR2 SYGVKD. The CDR3 is 17 residues long. Trimming cost V 2 bases and J 5 bases; bases outside gene matches: 6. The CDR3 here is CAISEAGLAGGMETQYF. DNA for the CDR3: TGTGCCATCAGTGAGGCGGGACTAGCGGGGGGTATGGAGACCCAGTACTTC.

The J gene is TRBJ1-6, the V gene TRBV5-1; D uncertain. Germline V gene data show CDR1 as SGHRS and CDR2 as YFSETQ. V was pared by 1 base and J by 9 bases, with 14 bases between. CDR3 length: 15 residues. CDR3 loop: CASSLTAGKGSPLHF. CDR3 coding DNA: TGCGCCAGCAGCTTGACAGCAGGTAAGGGTTCACCCCTCCACTTT.

This sequence joins TRBV5-1 and TRBJ2-1, with 7 bases identical to TRBD1. CDR1 and CDR2 (germline): SGHRS, YFSETQ. This CDR3 has 15 residues. The V gene end was trimmed by 1 base and the J gene end by 5 bases; junction bases not matched to a gene: 6. CDR3 in amino acids: CASSLYRQGHNEQFF. The CDR3 DNA reads TGCGCCAGCAGCTTGTACAGACAGGGTCACAATGAGCAGTTCTTC.

This clonotype was counted ten times or more. The rearrangement links TRBV20-1 to TRBJ1-4; TRBD1 is a possible D gene (5 bases). Deletions cut 1 base from V and 7 bases from J, with 13 bases between. This CDR3 has 14 residues. Germline V lookup: CDR1 DFQATT, CDR2 SNEGSKA (reference sequence). The CDR3 here is CSARARQGSEKLFF. The CDR3, as DNA: TGCAGTGCTAGAGCCCGGCAGGGTAGTGAAAAACTGTTTTTT.

The V gene is TRBV9, the J gene TRBJ2-2; TRBD1 matches 8 bases. With 4 bases clipped from V and 1 base from J, the junction kept 6 bases outside the gene matches. This CDR3 region has 16 residues. Germline V CDR1 and CDR2: SGDLS, YYNGEE. CDR3 sequence (DNA): TGTGCCAGCAGCTCGCCCGGGACAGGGAACACCGGGGAGCTGTTTTTT. Protein sequence: CASSSPGTGNTGELFF. The entire variable domain, with the rest obtained from reference TRBV9 and TRBJ2-2, is as follows: DSGVTQTPKHLITATGQRVTLRCSPRSGDLSVYWYQQSLDQGLQFLIQYYNGEERAKGNILERFSAQQFPDLHSELNLSSLELGDSALYFCASSSPGTGNTGELFFGEGSRLTVL.

This clonotype was observed a handful of times. The rearrangement joins TRBV7-2 to TRBJ2-1, with 9 bases matching TRBD2. Germline CDR1 and CDR2: SGHTA and FQGNSA. After removal of 3 bases from V and 8 bases from J, the junction contained 8 bases not matched to a gene. This CDR3 has 15 amino acids. CDR3 coding DNA: TGTGCCAGCAGCTTGACTAGCGGTTTGTTCTATGAGCAGTTCTTC. Protein product: CASSLTSGLFYEQFF.

In this sample, this clonotype turned up a few times. This chain links TRBV29-1 with TRBJ2-1, with TRBD2 identical over 7 bases. Germline trimming cut 7 bases from V and 1 base from J; bases unmatched to any gene: 10. The CDR3 loop spans 15 amino acids. Germline CDR1 and CDR2: SQVTM and ANQGSEA. The CDR3 nucleotides read TGCAGCGCACAACGACCCGGGGGGTCCTACAATGAGCAGTTCTTC. It codes for CSAQRPGGSYNEQFF.

The chain employs TRBV6-1 and TRBJ1-1, with TRBD1 identical over 12 bases. Germline V gene lookup returns CDR1 MNHNS and CDR2 SASEGT. V dropped 6 bases and J dropped 9; count of bases not matched to a gene: 14. The CDR3 covers 16 residues. CDR3 region: CASRPGTGGRGTQAFF. CDR3 sequence (DNA): TGTGCCAGCAGGCCCGGGACAGGGGGCCGTGGGACTCAAGCTTTCTTT.

This sequence joins TRBV2 and TRBJ2-2; 7 nucleotides match TRBD1. Germline CDR1 reads SNHLY; CDR2 reads FYNNEI. J gave up 0 bases and V 0 bases, and 10 bases lay outside the gene matches. CDR3 length: 19 amino acids. The CDR3 nucleotides read TGTGCCAGCAGTGAAGCTCCTTGGGTGGGGACAGCGAACACCGGGGAGCTGTTTTTT. This gives the protein CASSEAPWVGTANTGELFF.

The chain combines TRBV9 with TRBJ2-1, with a tentative D call TRBD2 (5 bases). CDR3 length: 15 residues. The germline V gene encodes CDR1 SGDLS and CDR2 YYNGEE. Trimming stripped 3 bases from V and 2 bases from J, with 12 bases between. The CDR3 DNA reads as TGTGCCAGCAGCGCCCAGGACTTTCCCTACAATGAGCAGTTCTTC. This translates into CASSAQDFPYNEQFF.

The chain joins TRBV24-1 to TRBJ2-5; D remains unclear. Trimming took off 12 bases at V and 3 bases at J, with 16 bases between the two ends. The CDR3 runs to 13 residues. CDR1 is KGHDR, CDR2 SFDVKD, per germline. As DNA, the CDR3 is TGTGCCGTACGTCGGGCGGCGGAAGAGACCCAGTACTTC. It codes for CAVRRAAEETQYF.

V is TRBV7-2 and J is TRBJ2-5; perhaps TRBD1 as D (5 bases). The V gene's germline CDR1 is SGHTA and CDR2 FQGNSA. The ends were cut back, 5 bases at V and 0 bases at J, with 10 bases in the middle. The CDR3 length is 14 residues. CDR3 nucleotides: TGTGCCAGCAGCAGAAACAGGAACCAAGAGACCCAGTACTTC. Its protein product is CASSRNRNQETQYF.

The gene calls are TRBV5-1 and TRBJ2-7; TRBD1 is a possible D gene (5 bases). V was cut by 8 bases and J by 6 bases, with 24 bases left in between. The CDR3 runs 15 residues. Germline V CDR1 and CDR2: SGHRS, YFSETQ. CDR3 in amino acids: CARPVTAREEREQYF. CDR3 nucleotide sequence: TGCGCCAGGCCCGTAACGGCCAGGGAAGAACGCGAGCAGTACTTC.